Below, 20 T cell receptor beta chains from the same sample are listed, as sequenced in a study of T cells in Graves' hyperthyroidism and ophthalmopathy (dated by TCRdb to the late 2010s). Library generation was performed with multiplex PCR. Sequencing instrument: Illumina HiSeq 2000. Amplification of TCR beta CDR3 regions was carried out from RNA transcripts. For the first round of RT-PCR on the TCR CDR3, the HTBI primer set was used together with the Qiagen OneStep RT-PCR kit. In-frame beta chains were kept once TCRdb had trimmed the public reads at Q25 with fastp and called clones with MiXCR. Each entry merges the rows of one CDR3 protein and shows their most common DNA and genes. This sample has more than 350,000 distinct CDR3 sequences in its table, and approximately 14% of those were observed once. Roughly 19% of the sample lies in the top ten. Source material: blood. Receptors were obtained from a woman in her sixties with Graves' ophthalmopathy.

The V gene is TRBV7-9, the J gene TRBJ2-7; TRBD2 matches at 13 bases. CDR1 is SEHNR and CDR2 is FQNEAQ in the germline V gene (reference sequence). V was clipped by 5 bases and J by 5 bases; unmatched bases: 3. The CDR3 has 14 amino acids. The CDR3 bases are TGTGCCAGCAGCGCGGGACTAGCGGGGCACGAGCAGTACTTC. Its protein product is CASSAGLAGHEQYF.

Ten or more counts support this clonotype. J is TRBJ2-2 and V is TRBV6-1, with 14 nucleotides matching TRBD2. V dropped 5 bases and J dropped 1; count of bases not matched to a gene: 6. This CDR3 contains 18 residues. The germline V gene encodes CDR1 MNHNS and CDR2 SASEGT. The CDR3: CASSPGLAGGMNTGELFF. The CDR3 DNA sequence: TGTGCCAGCAGTCCTGGACTAGCGGGAGGCATGAACACCGGGGAGCTGTTTTTT.

The gene calls are TRBV11-3 and TRBJ2-3; 11 nucleotides agree with TRBD2. The CDR3 covers 14 residues. The J segment lost 4 bases and the V segment lost 8 bases, leaving 5 bases of the junction unmatched. In germline, CDR1 is SGHNT, CDR2 YENEEA. The CDR3 here is CASGGSGRADTQYF. DNA of the CDR3: TGTGCCAGCGGGGGTAGCGGGAGGGCAGATACGCAGTATTTT. Filled out from reference TRBV11-3 and TRBJ2-3, the complete variable domain reads EAGVVQSPRYKIIEKKQPVAFWCNPISGHNTLYWYLQNLGQGPELLIRYENEEAVDDSQLPKDRFSAERLKGVDSTLKIQPAELGDSAVYLCASGGSGRADTQYFGPGTRLTVL.

The gene calls are TRBV7-9 and TRBJ2-7; D is perhaps TRBD2 (6 bases). Trimming removed 5 bases from V and 2 bases from J, with 13 bases in between. The CDR3 sequence is 14 residues long. Per the germline V gene, CDR1 is SEHNR and CDR2 is FQNEAQ (reference sequence). The CDR3, as DNA: TGTGCCAGCAGCCCGCAGTGGGGGGCCTACGAGCAGTACTTC. It encodes CASSPQWGAYEQYF.

This clonotype was observed a few times. The genes are TRBV19 and TRBJ1-5; TRBD1 aligns across 8 bases. This CDR3 contains 13 residues. CDR1 is LNHDA and CDR2 is SQIVND in the germline V gene (reference sequence). Unmatched junction bases numbered 4, after V lost 8 bases and J lost 4 bases. The CDR3, as DNA: TGTGCCAGTTGCCAGGGGGCGAATCAGCCCCAGCATTTT. Protein product: CASCQGANQPQHF.

The sample holds many counts of this clonotype. The chain has TRBV20-1 and TRBJ1-1; maybe TRBD1 (5 bases). V dropped 4 bases and J dropped 3 bases, with 18 bases sitting between them. The germline CDR1 and CDR2 sequences are DFQATT and SNEGSKA (reference sequence). CDR3 size: 15 residues. DNA of the CDR3: TGCAGTGCTACGTCGGGACGGGTAACTTACACTGAAGCTTTCTTT. Translating it yields CSATSGRVTYTEAFF.

This clonotype came up many times. The J gene is TRBJ1-5, the V gene TRBV20-1; D remains unclear. Trimming shortened V by 6 bases and J by 3 bases, and 15 bases separated the two germline ends. The CDR3 totals 14 residues. Germline loops: CDR1 DFQATT, CDR2 SNEGSKA (reference sequence). CDR3 sequence: CSAKGSPYNQPQHF. The CDR3 coding sequence is TGCAGTGCAAAAGGTAGCCCGTACAATCAGCCCCAGCATTTT.

As DNA, the CDR3 is TGTGCCAGCAGAGCCGGGGCAACAGGGACGCAGTATTTT. Translation gives CASRAGATGTQYF. The chain links TRBV6-2 or TRBV6-3 to TRBJ2-3; D might be TRBD1 (6 bases). Trimming cost V 6 bases and J 9 bases, with 16 bases left between them. The CDR3 spans 13 residues. Per the germline V gene, CDR1 is MNHEY and CDR2 is SVGEGT.

V and J are TRBV3-1 and TRBJ2-1; 13 positions match TRBD2. V dropped 4 bases and J dropped 6; count of bases not matched to a gene: 6. The germline V gene has CDR1 LGHDT and CDR2 YNNKEL (reference sequence). There are 16 residues in the CDR3. Written as DNA, the CDR3 is TGTGCCAGCAGCCCTCTACTAGCGGGAGGGCCCAATGAGCAGTTCTTC. Translated, it gives CASSPLLAGGPNEQFF.

The V call is TRBV28, the J call TRBJ2-3, with a possible D match to TRBD1 (6 bases). The CDR3 loop spans 15 amino acids. CDR1 and CDR2 from the germline V gene are MDHEN and SYDVKM. V lost 3 bases to trimming and J lost 2 bases, with 12 bases between them. CDR3 residues: CASSFYGQTTDTQYF. The CDR3 DNA is TGTGCCAGCAGTTTTTACGGACAGACCACAGATACGCAGTATTTT.

This clonotype was seen at least ten times. The rearrangement uses TRBV5-1 and TRBJ2-1; 9 nucleotides align to TRBD2. Germline V lookup: CDR1 SGHRS, CDR2 YFSETQ. V lost 1 base, J lost 6 bases, and 5 bases stayed unmatched. There are 15 residues in the CDR3. As DNA, the CDR3 is TGCGCCAGCAGCTTGTCAGCGGGAGGAGGCAATGAGCAGTTCTTC. It is translated as CASSLSAGGGNEQFF.

This clonotype was picked up many times. The chain employs TRBV3-1 and TRBJ2-7; D uncertain. Germline CDR1 reads LGHDT; CDR2 reads YNNKEL (reference sequence). CDR3 length: 13 amino acids. Trimming cost V 1 base and J 4 bases, with 8 bases left between them. In DNA, the CDR3 is TGTGCCAGCAGCCAAGCCTTTCTTTACGAGCAGTACTTC. Translating it yields CASSQAFLYEQYF.

As regards this clonotype: With a much larger clone just one base away, this may be a read error. This sequence joins TRBV6-2 or TRBV6-3 and TRBJ1-1, with 7 nucleotides matching TRBD1. J lost 5 bases, V lost 11 bases, and 11 bases had no gene match. The germline V gene encodes CDR1 MNHEY and CDR2 SVGEGT. This CDR3 contains 13 residues. CDR3 sequence reads: CAGKTGEWTEAFF. The CDR3 coding sequence is TGTGCCGGCAAAACAGGGGAGTGGACTGAAGCTTTCTTT.

The table lists this clonotype with many counts. The chain uses TRBV18 and TRBJ2-7; 9 positions match TRBD2. The CDR3 sequence is 16 residues long. V trimming: 0 bases; J trimming: 0 bases; junction bases outside the gene matches: 3. CDR1 is KGHSH and CDR2 is LQKENI in the germline V gene. The CDR3 nucleotides read TGTGCCAGCTCACCACCCACTAGCGGGTACTCCTACGAGCAGTACTTC. This codes for CASSPPTSGYSYEQYF.

The J gene is TRBJ2-7, the V gene TRBV4-1; D is uncertain. Deletions cut 1 base from V and 5 bases from J, with 24 bases between. Germline V gene data show CDR1 as MGHRA and CDR2 as YSYEKL. The CDR3 runs to 18 residues. The CDR3 reads CASSQAPDYSRERNEQYF. In DNA, the CDR3 is TGCGCCAGCAGCCAAGCGCCCGATTACAGCCGCGAGAGGAACGAGCAGTACTTC.

Note on this clonotype: A much larger clonotype is one base distant, so this may be a read error. The chain employs TRBV3-1 and TRBJ1-2, with D perhaps TRBD1 (5 bases). Trimming pared 3 bases from V and 7 bases from J, leaving 12 bases between. Germline V gene data show CDR1 as LGHDT and CDR2 as YNNKEL (reference sequence). This CDR3 has 13 residues. CDR3 region: CASSQQGSSGYTF. The CDR3 bases are TGTGCCAGCAGCCAGCAGGGTAGCAGTGGCTACACCTTC. The complete variable domain, with remaining parts taken from reference TRBV3-1 and TRBJ1-2, reads DTAVSQTPKYLVTQMGNDKSIKCEQNLGHDTMYWYKQDSKKFLKIMFSYNNKELIINETVPNRFSPKSPDKAHLNLHINSLELGDSAVYFCASSQQGSSGYTFGSGTRLTVV.

This clonotype was seen a few times. V gene TRBV9 combines with J gene TRBJ2-5; D may be TRBD2 (6 bases). The V end lost 6 bases, the J end lost 1 base, and 16 bases lay between the germline ends. This CDR3 spans 15 amino acids. The germline V gene has CDR1 SGDLS and CDR2 YYNGEE. The DNA of the CDR3 is TGTGCCAGCACTCCGGGACTTACGGCCCAAGAGACCCAGTACTTC. Translation gives CASTPGLTAQETQYF.

The V call is TRBV4-2, the J call TRBJ2-7; TRBD1 is a possible D gene (6 bases). Germline CDR1 is LGHNA and CDR2 is YNFKEQ. The CDR3 has 13 amino acids. The V gene lost 4 bases and the J gene lost 3 bases, with 10 bases spanning the gap. CDR3: CASSPRTDYEQYF. CDR3 in DNA: TGTGCCAGCAGCCCGAGGACAGACTACGAGCAGTACTTC.

This clonotype was found many times. The chain links TRBV2 to TRBJ2-5, with TRBD1 matching over 7 bases. CDR1 is SNHLY, CDR2 FYNNEI, per germline. The CDR3 sequence is 14 residues long. J lost 1 base, V lost 5 bases, and 4 bases had no gene match. The CDR3 reads CASSPDRSQETQYF. The CDR3 DNA is TGTGCCAGCAGTCCGGACAGGAGCCAAGAGACCCAGTACTTC.

In this sample, this clonotype turned up many times. This chain joins TRBV10-2 and TRBJ2-5; D is perhaps TRBD2 (5 bases). The ends were cut back, 0 bases at V and 4 bases at J, with 12 bases in the middle. The CDR3 loop spans 15 amino acids. The germline V gene has CDR1 WSHSY and CDR2 SAAADI. The DNA of the CDR3 is TGCGCCAGCAGTGAGTCGACGGGGAACGGAGAGACCCAGTACTTC. It specifies CASSESTGNGETQYF.